What follows are 27 T cell receptor beta chains derived from one specimen sequenced in a study of beta chain features in type 1 diabetes. Reverse transcription of all isolated RNA meant that expressed TCRB transcripts were sequenced. TCRdb's copy holds only in-frame clones and misses some; the assay was immunoSEQ multiplex PCR. The sample lists 620,000 or so clones, roughly a sixth occurring once. Sequencing was performed on naive CD4+ T cells from blood. The source of these receptors is a man aged 18 to 35 in good health.

The V gene is TRBV15, the J gene TRBJ2-1, with a possible D match to TRBD2 (6 bases). Trimming took off 3 bases at V and 6 bases at J, with 18 bases between the two ends. The CDR3 loop spans 16 amino acids. From germline, CDR1 is LNHNV and CDR2 YYDKDF (reference sequence). Here the CDR3 DNA reads TGTGCCACCAGCAGGGGGTTAGCGGAGGCCCCCAATGAGCAGTTCTTC. This gives the protein CATSRGLAEAPNEQFF.

This chain joins TRBV5-1 and TRBJ1-1, with TRBD1 identical over 9 bases. This CDR3 region has 15 residues. Looked up from germline, CDR1 is SGHRS and CDR2 is YFSETQ. Trimming removed 4 bases from V and 0 bases from J; junction bases left unmatched: 4. CDR3 coding DNA: TGCGCCAGCAGCCGAGGACAGGGGTTGAACACTGAAGCTTTCTTT. It specifies CASSRGQGLNTEAFF. The whole variable domain, remainder taken from reference TRBV5-1 and TRBJ1-1, is KAGVTQTPRYLIKTRGQQVTLSCSPISGHRSVSWYQQTPGQGLQFLFEYFSETQRNKGNFPGRFSGRQFSNSRSEMNVSTLELGDSALYLCASSRGQGLNTEAFFGQGTRLTVV.

The rearrangement joins TRBV4-2 to TRBJ2-3, with TRBD1 matching 10 bases. Trimming at V came to 1 base and at J to 3 bases, leaving 1 base not matched to a gene. CDR1 and CDR2 from the germline V gene are LGHNA and YNFKEQ. The CDR3 is made up of 15 amino acids. The CDR3 DNA reads as TGTGCCAGCAGCCAAGGGGACAGGGGAACAGATACGCAGTATTTT. Translating gives CASSQGDRGTDTQYF.

This clone has just a few counts. The chain carries TRBV2 and TRBJ2-3; TRBD1 matches at 7 bases. The germline V gene has CDR1 SNHLY and CDR2 FYNNEI. The junction had 2 bases not matched to a gene; V was cut back by 5 bases and J by 0 bases. The CDR3 is 14 residues long. The CDR3 coding sequence is TGTGCCAGCAGTTTACAGGGGAGCACAGATACGCAGTATTTT. Its protein product is CASSLQGSTDTQYF.

The V call is TRBV4-3, the J call TRBJ1-2, with a possible D match to TRBD1 (5 bases). This CDR3 contains 18 residues. Germline V gene lookup returns CDR1 LGHNA and CDR2 YSLEER. V lost 0 bases and J lost 4, with 21 bases in between. CDR3 protein: CASSQDGVTRDGCYGYTF. The CDR3 DNA reads as TGCGCCAGCAGCCAAGATGGTGTGACAAGGGACGGTTGCTATGGCTACACCTTC.

For the CDR3, the DNA is TGTGCCAGCAGCGGCGGGACAGGGGGTAACACCGGGGAGCTGTTTTTT. Protein: CASSGGTGGNTGELFF. J is TRBJ2-2 and V is TRBV7-9; 11 positions match TRBD1. The CDR3 is 16 amino acids. Germline assignment: CDR1 SEHNR and CDR2 FQNEAQ (reference sequence). V shed 5 bases and J 2 bases; nucleotides not matched to a gene: 4.

This clone was recorded a few times. The gene calls are TRBV11-3 and TRBJ1-3; a possible D gene is TRBD1 (6 bases). The CDR3 has 15 amino acids. Germline CDR1 SGHNT, CDR2 YENEEA. V was shortened by 5 bases and J by 0 bases, with 11 bases between the two germline ends. CDR3 in DNA: TGTGCCAGCAGCCTAACAGGGAGCTCTGGAAACACCATATATTTT. Translating it yields CASSLTGSSGNTIYF.

There are a few counts of this clone. The V gene is TRBV18, the J gene TRBJ2-3; a possible D gene is TRBD1 (6 bases). V dropped 4 bases and J dropped 1 base, with 12 bases sitting between them. This CDR3 region has 15 residues. Germline CDR1 KGHSH, CDR2 LQKENI. The CDR3 DNA reads TGTGCCAGCTCACTTAACCGACAGGGCACAGATACGCAGTATTTT. Translation: CASSLNRQGTDTQYF.

This clone occurred a few times. This rearrangement joins TRBV10-2 to TRBJ2-7, with 14 bases that match TRBD2. The V gene end was trimmed by 6 bases and the J gene end by 0 bases; junction bases not matched to a gene: 7. The CDR3 consists of 17 residues. Germline V CDR1 and CDR2: WSHSY, SAAADI. The CDR3: CASRRTSGGLSSYEQYF. In DNA, the CDR3 is TGCGCCAGCAGGAGGACTAGCGGGGGGCTCAGCTCCTACGAGCAGTACTTC.

This clone turned up a few times. The gene calls are TRBV6-5 and TRBJ2-3; 10 bases are a match to TRBD2. The CDR3 has 16 amino acids. The germline V gene encodes CDR1 MNHEY and CDR2 SVGAGI. V lost 4 bases to trimming and J lost 5 bases; unmatched junction nucleotides: 9. The CDR3 DNA reads TGTGCCAGCAGTTGGGGAAGCGGGAGGGCCAAAGATACGCAGTATTTT. Translating it yields CASSWGSGRAKDTQYF.

This sequence joins TRBV28 and TRBJ2-5; 8 nucleotides match TRBD1. V was clipped by 8 bases and J by 5 bases; unmatched bases: 4. The CDR3 spans 12 residues. Germline CDR1 is MDHEN and CDR2 is SYDVKM. The CDR3 region has the DNA TGTGCCAGCCCGGACAGGGAGGAGACCCAGTACTTC. This encodes CASPDREETQYF.

This chain connects TRBV14 to TRBJ1-1; no definite D call. V lost 0 bases and J lost 10, with 15 bases in between. Germline CDR1 reads SGHDN; CDR2 reads FVKESK. CDR3 length: 14 residues. CDR3 nucleotides: TGTGCCAGCAGCCAAGATCCAAACAGTCGAGGAGCTTTCTTT. Protein product: CASSQDPNSRGAFF.

The sample holds a few counts of this clone. The CDR3 bases are TGTGCCAGCCACGTTACGACGGGACCGGGTAATGAGCAGTTCTTC. It is translated as CASHVTTGPGNEQFF. The rearrangement uses TRBV28 and TRBJ2-1; the D call may be TRBD1 or TRBD2 (5 bases each). V was clipped by 8 bases and J by 7 bases, with 21 bases between them. Germline V gene data show CDR1 as MDHEN and CDR2 as SYDVKM. The CDR3 covers 15 residues.

V usage is TRBV10-3 and J usage is TRBJ2-7; 7 bases agree with TRBD1. The ends lost 8 bases at V and 5 bases at J; junction bases unmatched: 12. The CDR3 covers 14 residues. Germline V lookup: CDR1 ENHRY, CDR2 SYGVKD. CDR3 sequence reads: CAISSQGVSDEQYF. CDR3 coding DNA: TGTGCCATCTCCTCTCAGGGGGTTTCGGACGAGCAGTACTTC.

This clone has just a few counts. The rearrangement joins TRBV11-2 to TRBJ2-1; the D gene is possibly TRBD1 (6 bases). CDR1 is SGHAT, CDR2 FQNNGV, per germline. The V and J ends lost 5 bases and 5 bases respectively, with 10 bases between them. The CDR3 runs to 13 residues. Here the CDR3 DNA reads TGTGCCAGCAGCCATACAGGGAACAATGAGCAGTTCTTC. Protein: CASSHTGNNEQFF. The variable domain in full, completed from reference TRBV11-2 and TRBJ2-1, reads EAGVAQSPRYKIIEKRQSVAFWCNPISGHATLYWYQQILGQGPKLLIQFQNNGVVDDSQLPKDRFSAERLKGVDSTLKIQPAKLEDSAVYLCASSHTGNNEQFFGPGTRLTVL.

The V gene is TRBV30, the J gene TRBJ1-6, with D maybe TRBD1 (5 bases). Germline assignment: CDR1 GTSNPN and CDR2 SVGIG (reference sequence). CDR3 length: 15 amino acids. Trimming left V 7 bases short and J 4 bases short, with 17 bases between. The CDR3 DNA sequence: TGTGCCTCCTATAATCCCCGGGGGTATAATTCACCCCTCCACTTT. The encoded protein is CASYNPRGYNSPLHF.

The chain uses TRBV14 and TRBJ2-1; 8 nucleotides line up with TRBD2. V trimming: 1 base; J trimming: 3 bases; junction bases outside the gene matches: 8. The CDR3 is 17 amino acids. Germline CDR1 is SGHDN and CDR2 is FVKESK. CDR3 coding DNA: TGTGCCAGCAGCCAAGTCCGACCGGGACTAGTCTACAATGAGCAGTTCTTC. Residues: CASSQVRPGLVYNEQFF.

This chain joins TRBV11-3 and TRBJ2-4; D may be TRBD1 (6 bases). Trimming shortened V by 3 bases and J by 9 bases, and 12 bases separated the two germline ends. The CDR3 length is 13 residues. From germline, CDR1 is SGHNT and CDR2 YENEEA. This CDR3 reads CASSFTGLGIQYF. The CDR3 DNA is TGTGCCAGCAGCTTCACAGGGTTGGGCATTCAGTACTTC.

The V call is TRBV9, the J call TRBJ1-4; possibly TRBD1 for D (6 bases). Trimming removed 1 base at V and 8 bases at J, with 18 bases between. The germline CDR1 and CDR2 sequences are SGDLS and YYNGEE. The CDR3 contains 16 residues. CDR3 loop: CASSVNRGGGAEKLFF. CDR3 nucleotide sequence: TGTGCCAGCAGCGTAAATCGAGGGGGAGGTGCGGAAAAACTGTTTTTT.

This clone showed up just a few times. The chain carries TRBV6-5 and TRBJ1-2, with unresolved D. The CDR3 sequence is 15 residues long. The V end lost 6 bases, the J end lost 7 bases, and 21 bases lay between the germline ends. CDR1 MNHEY and CDR2 SVGAGI come from the germline V gene. CDR3 bases: TGTGCCAGCAGGGGCCAAATTGGCAGGTGGAGTGGCTACACCTTC. As protein: CASRGQIGRWSGYTF.

This clone was detected a few times. The V gene is TRBV27, the J gene TRBJ2-1, with a possible D match to TRBD1 (6 bases). V lost 8 bases to trimming and J lost 7 bases, with 12 bases between them. There are 12 residues in the CDR3. The V gene's germline CDR1 is MNHEY and CDR2 SMNVEV (reference sequence). DNA of the CDR3: TGTGCCAGCTGGCGTAGGGGGAATGAGCAGTTCTTC. Amino acid sequence: CASWRRGNEQFF.

This clone was observed a few times. The chain has TRBV7-2 and TRBJ2-7, with D tentatively TRBD1 or TRBD2 (5 bases each). The germline gives CDR1 SGHTA, CDR2 FQGNSA. The CDR3 totals 15 residues. Trimming removed 4 bases at V and 6 bases at J, with 19 bases between. In DNA, the CDR3 is TGTGCCAGCAGCTGGATTCAGGTTAAGAGGGGCGAGCAGTACTTC. Encoded protein: CASSWIQVKRGEQYF.

This clone was seen a few times. The rearrangement uses TRBV7-6 and TRBJ2-5; the match to TRBD1 covers 8 bases. The CDR3 loop spans 15 amino acids. Germline assignment: CDR1 SGHVS and CDR2 FNYEAQ. The J segment lost 5 bases and the V segment lost 0 bases, leaving 5 bases of the junction unmatched. This CDR3 is CASSLAHRGLETQYF. The CDR3 region has the DNA TGTGCCAGCAGCTTAGCGCACAGGGGGTTGGAGACCCAGTACTTC.

This clone occurred a few times. The chain joins TRBV28 to TRBJ1-2; no clear D gene. Germline V gives CDR1 MDHEN, CDR2 SYDVKM. The CDR3 length is 15 residues. Trimming removed 8 bases from V and 4 bases from J, with 20 bases in between. The CDR3 bases are TGTGCCAGCGGTTCACTCCACCGAGGCGGCTATGGCTACACCTTC. Protein: CASGSLHRGGYGYTF.

This clone turned up a few times. The V and J genes are TRBV12-5 and TRBJ2-7; 11 nucleotides match TRBD1. The CDR3 is 17 amino acids. The V and J ends lost 1 base and 2 bases, in that order; junction bases with no gene match: 7. Per germline, CDR1 LGHNT and CDR2 FRNRAP. The CDR3 spells CASGLGSPGQGAYEQYF. The CDR3 coding sequence is TGTGCTAGTGGTTTGGGGTCCCCGGGACAGGGGGCCTACGAGCAGTACTTC.

J is TRBJ2-3 and V is TRBV29-1; possible D gene TRBD2, 7 bases. The V gene lost 7 bases and the J gene lost 2 bases, with 13 bases spanning the gap. Germline V gene sequence: CDR1 SQVTM, CDR2 ANQGSEA. The CDR3 loop spans 13 amino acids. CDR3 residues: CSATGTNTDTQYF. CDR3 bases: TGCAGCGCAACAGGGACTAACACAGATACGCAGTATTTT.

This clone appeared a few times. The chain employs TRBV25-1 and TRBJ1-3; D is possibly TRBD1 (6 bases). The CDR3 is made up of 15 amino acids. V lost 3 bases, J lost 2 bases, and 11 bases lay in between. Germline assignment: CDR1 MGHDK and CDR2 SYGVNS. The CDR3 reads CASSDPRTAGNTIYF. DNA of the CDR3: TGTGCCAGCAGTGACCCACGGACAGCTGGAAACACCATATATTTT.